This T cell receptor (beta chain) appears in the sequencing data of a study of blood T cell repertoires in COVID-19. Whole-study context: Researchers got acute and convalescent COVID-19 samples from the United States, Italy and Spain. Sample material is recorded as cDNA or gDNA derived from T cells, B-cell-depleted T cells, or PBMCs.

Per the authors' pipeline: Estimation of nucleated cell counts relied on the amplification of reference gene primers. The data were produced by immunoSEQ multiplex PCR, yet TCRdb's version contains in-frame clones alone and is incomplete. For V, J and clone size, that table is used; D and trimming come from the DNA. The sample consists of just under 350,000 clones, 91% of them appearing once. The TCR comes from a woman in her late teens or twenties who had recovered from COVID-19. Specimen: peripheral blood.

The DNA for the CDR3 is TGTGCCAGCAGCCCCCCCCGAATGCTAGCGGGAGTTTACAATGAGCAGTTCTTC. Translating gives CASSPPRMLAGVYNEQFF. J is TRBJ2-1 and V is TRBV7-9; 10 bases are a match to TRBD2. This CDR3 has 18 amino acids. The V gene end was trimmed by 5 bases and the J gene end by 4 bases; junction bases not matched to a gene: 14. Germline V gene data show CDR1 as SEHNR and CDR2 as FQNEAQ (reference sequence). The full variable domain, completed using reference TRBV7-9 and TRBJ2-1, is DTGVSQNPRHKITKRGQNVTFRCDPISEHNRLYWYRQTLGQGPEFLTYFQNEAQLEKSRLLSDRFSAERPKGSFSTLEIQRTEQGDSAMYLCASSPPRMLAGVYNEQFFGPGTRLTVL.